The 9 T cell receptor beta chains listed next were all sequenced from one sample in a study of blood T cell repertoires in COVID-19. Repertoires were generated with immunoSEQ multiplex PCR, while TCRdb's copy carries only in-frame clones and drops some. This table has tens of thousands of clones, 88% appearing once. The material sequenced was peripheral blood. The receptors originated from a human donor in a cohort sampled during active COVID-19.

The rearrangement joins TRBV7-6 to TRBJ2-1; perhaps TRBD2 as D (6 bases). V was trimmed by 5 bases and J by 4 bases, leaving 9 bases between them. Germline V gene sequence: CDR1 SGHVS, CDR2 FNYEAQ. CDR3 length: 13 residues. The CDR3 region is CASSRREYNEQFF. The CDR3 bases are TGTGCCAGCAGCAGACGGGAGTACAATGAGCAGTTCTTC.

The V and J genes are TRBV6-1 and TRBJ2-5, with TRBD2 matching over 8 bases. CDR1 MNHNS and CDR2 SASEGT come from the germline V gene. The CDR3 has 19 amino acids. Germline trimming cut 3 bases from V and 3 bases from J; bases unmatched to any gene: 18. Here the CDR3 reads CASSDLAPGGLGFKETQYF. CDR3 in DNA: TGTGCCAGCAGTGACCTAGCACCGGGGGGGCTGGGGTTTAAAGAGACCCAGTACTTC.

The chain has TRBV11-2 and TRBJ2-2, with 9 bases matching TRBD1. Germline values: CDR1 SGHAT, CDR2 FQNNGV. The CDR3 has 15 residues. Trimming at V came to 5 bases and at J to 5 bases, leaving 6 bases not matched to a gene. The CDR3 sequence is CASSQTGGSTGELFF. The CDR3 DNA is TGTGCCAGCAGCCAAACAGGGGGCTCGACCGGGGAGCTGTTTTTT.

The CDR3 is CASSQQTSGRWYEQYF. The CDR3 DNA follows: TGTGCCAGCAGCCAACAGACTAGCGGGAGGTGGTACGAGCAGTACTTC. The V and J genes are TRBV4-2 and TRBJ2-7; 13 positions agree with TRBD2. The germline gives CDR1 LGHNA, CDR2 YNFKEQ. The V and J ends lost 2 bases and 4 bases, in that order; junction bases with no gene match: 5. The CDR3 is 16 residues long.

V usage is TRBV30 and J usage is TRBJ1-1, with no clear D. The CDR3 spans 12 residues. Germline-derived CDR1 and CDR2 are GTSNPN and SVGIG (reference sequence). The ends were cut back, 5 bases at V and 3 bases at J, with 10 bases in the middle. The CDR3 DNA follows: TGTGCCTGGGTGACATACGACACTGAAGCTTTCTTT. Translated, it gives CAWVTYDTEAFF. The full variable domain, its missing parts supplied by reference TRBV30 and TRBJ1-1, is SQTIHQWPATLVQPVGSPLSLECTVEGTSNPNLYWYRQAAGRGLQLLFYSVGIGQISSEVPQNLSASRPQDRQFILSSKKLLLSDSGFYLCAWVTYDTEAFFGQGTRLTVV.

The CDR3 sequence: CASGPGLAEYEQYF. CDR3 in DNA: TGTGCCAGCGGCCCAGGGCTAGCGGAATACGAGCAGTACTTC. The gene calls are TRBV7-9 and TRBJ2-7, with 7 bases aligning to TRBD2. The CDR3 extends over 14 amino acids. Germline loops: CDR1 SEHNR, CDR2 FQNEAQ (reference sequence). After removal of 8 bases from V and 4 bases from J, the junction contained 11 bases not matched to a gene.

This chain links TRBV10-2 with TRBJ2-3; 7 nucleotides agree with TRBD1. V dropped 2 bases and J dropped 5; count of bases not matched to a gene: 1. Per germline, CDR1 WSHSY and CDR2 SAAADI. The CDR3 covers 13 residues. CDR3 residues: CASSETGEDTQYF. CDR3 nucleotide sequence: TGCGCCAGCAGTGAGACAGGGGAAGATACGCAGTATTTT.

V is TRBV5-6 and J is TRBJ2-1; D unresolved. The CDR3 contains 14 residues. Trimming cost V 0 bases and J 6 bases, with 10 bases left between them. The germline V gene encodes CDR1 SGHDT and CDR2 YYEEEE. The CDR3 region is CASSLALSGNEQFF. CDR3 nucleotide sequence: TGTGCCAGCAGCTTGGCTCTCAGTGGCAATGAGCAGTTCTTC. Drawing the rest from reference TRBV5-6 and TRBJ2-1, the complete variable domain is DAGVTQSPTHLIKTRGQQVTLRCSPKSGHDTVSWYQQALGQGPQFIFQYYEEEERQRGNFPDRFSGHQFPNYSSELNVNALLLGDSALYLCASSLALSGNEQFFGPGTRLTVL.

The chain joins TRBV18 to TRBJ1-1; the D gene is possibly TRBD1 (6 bases). V dropped 2 bases and J dropped 0 bases, with 13 bases sitting between them. The CDR3 is made up of 16 amino acids. Germline V gives CDR1 KGHSH, CDR2 LQKENI. The CDR3 bases are TGTGCCAGCTCACCAGGACAGAGCATCTTGAACACTGAAGCTTTCTTT. It codes for CASSPGQSILNTEAFF.